This T cell receptor (beta chain) was captured in a study of OX40 agonist ivuxolimab in advanced cancers. Across the study: The dose-escalation cohort was about 87% male, with a mean age of about 60 years, ranging roughly 23 to 79.

This clone was seen a few times. Clones were read by immunoSEQ multiplex PCR, and TCRdb kept only the in-frame ones, dropping some. The repertoire holds some 95,000 clones, with about 85% as singletons. This CDR3 comprises 11 residues. In germline, CDR1 is MDHEN, CDR2 SYDVKM. The V end lost 3 bases, the J end lost 6 bases, and 5 bases lay between the germline ends. This clonotype originated in an adult with an advanced solid tumor such as melanoma, head and neck, liver or kidney cancer. The chain links TRBV28 to TRBJ1-2; D gene unclear. The sequences come from CD4+ or CD8+ T cells sorted from blood, collected in a trial of the OX40 agonist ivuxolimab. The CDR3 nucleotides are TGTGCCAGCAGTTTGGAACATGGCTACACCTTC. Translating gives CASSLEHGYTF.